This entry describes one T cell receptor beta chain. This sample was taken from a study of T cell responses to AZD1222 COVID-19 vaccine. The repertoire was sequenced with immunoSEQ multiplex PCR; TCRdb's copy has only in-frame clones and lacks some. Among roughly 130,000 clones listed, around 90% were seen once. CDR1 PRHDT and CDR2 FYEKMQ come from the germline V gene (reference sequence). Trimming removed 7 bases from V and 6 bases from J; junction bases left unmatched: 9. The CDR3 consists of 15 residues. The V call is TRBV13, the J call TRBJ2-4, with 10 bases lining up with TRBD2. The source was peripheral blood, collected on day 0 of AZD1222 vaccination. This TCR was sampled from an adult in good health. The CDR3 DNA is TGTGCCAGCAACCTAGCGGGAGAGGCGGGAAACATTCAGTACTTC. Its protein product is CASNLAGEAGNIQYF. Complete variable domain (other parts from reference TRBV13 and TRBJ2-4): AAGVIQSPRHLIKEKRETATLKCYPIPRHDTVYWYQQGPGQDPQFLISFYEKMQSDKGSIPDRFSAQQFSDYHSELNMSSLELGDSALYFCASNLAGEAGNIQYFGAGTRLSVL.